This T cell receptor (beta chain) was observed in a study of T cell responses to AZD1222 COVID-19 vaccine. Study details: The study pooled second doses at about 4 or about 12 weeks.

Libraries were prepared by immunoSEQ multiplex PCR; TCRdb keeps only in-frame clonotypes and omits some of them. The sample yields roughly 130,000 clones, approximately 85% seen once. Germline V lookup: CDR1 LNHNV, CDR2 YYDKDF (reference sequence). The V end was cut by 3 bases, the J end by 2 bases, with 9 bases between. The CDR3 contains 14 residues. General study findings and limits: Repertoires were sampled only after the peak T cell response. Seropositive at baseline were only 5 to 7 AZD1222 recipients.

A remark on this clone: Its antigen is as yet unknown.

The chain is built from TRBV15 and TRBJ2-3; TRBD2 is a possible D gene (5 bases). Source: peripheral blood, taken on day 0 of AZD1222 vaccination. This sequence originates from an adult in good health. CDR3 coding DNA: TGTGCCACCAGCAGGTCGAGGGACACAGATACGCAGTATTTT. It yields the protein CATSRSRDTDTQYF.